This T cell receptor (beta chain) derives from a study of T-cell memory formation after mild COVID-19 (dated by TCRdb to 2020 to 2023). For the study in its entirety: TCR sequence clusters from the two donors were largely donor specific. The cohort comprised two young, previously healthy adult volunteers, one female and one male. T-cell clones expanding and contracting after mild COVID-19 in a couple of donors were tracked by longitudinal TCRalpha and TCRbeta repertoire sequencing. Broader findings and caveats from the paper: SARS-CoV-2 specificity of the second-wave clones peaking on day 37 was not confirmed. The detection of some responding clones in pre-infection memory suggests that pre-existing cross-reactive memory T cells joined the SARS-CoV-2 response. Contracting CD4+ clones appeared mostly in the CM and EM memory subsets, whereas CD8+ clones were enriched in EMRA. Only a couple of mild cases were covered by the study, and larger cohorts that include severe cases with pre-infection samples were considered necessary. Clones contracting from day 15 to 85 had balanced CD4/CD8 phenotypes, while a second wave expanding from day 15 to 37 was biased towards CD4+.

In its sample, this clonotype was seen a few times. It lacks a known antigen. No qualities accompany the bases; no much larger clone lies one base away. PBMCs were isolated by Ficoll-Paque density gradient centrifugation. The instrument was an Illumina NovaSeq 6000. cDNA libraries for TCRalpha and TCRbeta were prepared by 5'RACE using constant-segment primers, with sample barcodes and unique molecular identifiers added. RNA was extracted from every sample with Trizol reagent. The libraries were amplified in two PCR steps, and the second step added a second sample barcode and Illumina TruSeq adapters. Sequencing of libraries was performed on an Illumina NovaSeq with 2 x 150 bp paired-end reads. The original methods were these. Demultiplexing of reads and collapsing into UMI-guided consensus sequences were performed with migec v1.2.7. Using mixcr v2.1.11, the UMI consensuses were aligned to TRA and TRB V and J templates and assembled into clonotypes. A clonotype was counted as expanded or contracted only when both edgeR and NoisET called the clonotype significant, with the noise models trained on biological replicates. For edgeR calls, the thresholds were a false discovery rate-adjusted p below 0.01 and a log2 fold-change of 1. As an exploratory analysis of dynamics, max-normalized trajectories of the 1000 most abundant clonotypes were examined by PCA with hierarchical clustering. Separately sequenced CD4+ and CD8+ repertoires were used to assign the CD4 or CD8 phenotype of responding clones. TCRdb handled the public reads itself, with Q25 trimming in fastp and clone calling in MiXCR, and kept productive beta chains. Identical CDR3 proteins give one entry, which carries the most common genes and DNA. The V and J calls and clone size come from TCRdb's table, not from the authors' own analysis. The sample table contains 250,000 to 300,000 distinct CDR3 sequences; only one count was recorded for about 16% of them. The ten most abundant clones make up 20% to 25% of the sample.

Sequencing input: PBMCs or a T cell subset sorted from them (not recorded which). This TCR was sampled from a man between 18 and 35 years old who had mild COVID-19 (a few samples of this study predate the infection). The sample titles of this study are shuffled in the database, so cell type and time point are left out; the donor was told from shared clones.

The encoded CDR3 is CASSLAFADTGELFF. The sequenced DNA is TGTGCCAGCAGCTTGGCCTTTGCGGACACCGGGGAGCTGTTTTTT. In this chain, TRBV5-4 is recombined with TRBJ2-2, with the D segment identity uncertain. The CDR3 runs 15 residues from the cysteine to the phenylalanine. Left in the record is the CDR3 DNA by itself, 45 bases read in frame from the first base. CDR1 and CDR2, looked up from the germline V gene (reference sequence), are SGHNT and YYREEE. V loses 0 bases, J loses 3 bases, and the germline ends lie 9 bases apart.